The present entry profiles one T cell receptor (beta chain) with its context. Its antigen is currently unknown. CDR3 length: 15 residues. Looked up from germline, CDR1 is MNHEY and CDR2 is SMNVEV (reference sequence). J lost 5 bases, V lost 3 bases, and 6 bases had no gene match. Repertoires were generated with immunoSEQ multiplex PCR, while TCRdb's copy carries only in-frame clones and drops some. The sample lists tens of thousands of clones, approximately 81% occurring once. This sample is part of a study of OX40 agonist ivuxolimab in advanced cancers. The overall study: Earlier treatment with anti-PD-1, anti-PD-L1 or anti-CTLA-4 was permitted, and under 50% had received some. Findings and limits, study-wide: The average count of expanded clones was higher among CD8+ T cells than among CD4+.

Sample: CD4+ or CD8+ T cells sorted from blood, taken in a trial of the OX40 agonist ivuxolimab. The receptor's source is an adult with an advanced solid tumor such as melanoma, head and neck, liver or kidney cancer. This chain uses TRBV27 with TRBJ2-1; 8 nucleotides line up with TRBD2. CDR3 residues: CASSFSQLADNEQFF. The CDR3, as DNA: TGTGCCAGCAGTTTTAGTCAACTAGCGGACAATGAGCAGTTCTTC.